The 20 T cell receptor beta chains presented below share a single source sample, sequenced in a study of blood T cell repertoires in COVID-19. The table came from immunoSEQ multiplex PCR; TCRdb's copy has only in-frame clones and leaves some out. This sample has about 7,200 clones, with roughly nine tenths found just once. Material: peripheral blood. The receptors come from a human donor in a cohort sampled during active COVID-19. The donor label of this sample is uncertain.

This clone was observed once. The V and J genes are TRBV2 and TRBJ2-7; TRBD2 matches 9 bases. Looked up from germline, CDR1 is SNHLY and CDR2 is FYNNEI. V gave up 7 bases and J gave up 2 bases; unmatched junction bases: 12. This CDR3 is 16 amino acids long. Here the CDR3 DNA reads TGTGCCAGCATCCCTGCTAGCGGGAATCTCGCCTACGAGCAGTACTTC. Amino acids: CASIPASGNLAYEQYF. Based on the CDR3 plus reference TRBV2 and TRBJ2-7, the full variable domain is EPEVTQTPSHQVTQMGQEVILRCVPISNHLYFYWYRQILGQKVEFLVSFYNNEISEKSEIFDDQFSVERPDGSNFTLKIRSTKLEDSAMYFCASIPASGNLAYEQYFGPGTRLTVT.

This clone appeared a single time. This rearrangement joins TRBV7-9 to TRBJ2-1; D is unclear. The CDR3 runs 14 residues. V lost 4 bases and J lost 3, with 10 bases in between. CDR1 and CDR2 (germline): SEHNR, FQNEAQ (reference sequence). CDR3 loop: CASSSGLNYNEQFF. The DNA of the CDR3 is TGTGCCAGCAGCTCAGGCCTCAACTACAATGAGCAGTTCTTC.

The J gene is TRBJ2-5, the V gene TRBV11-3; D might be TRBD1 (6 bases). The V gene's germline CDR1 is SGHNT and CDR2 YENEEA. The germline V and J ends were trimmed by 5 bases and 3 bases, with 10 bases remaining between them. The CDR3 covers 13 residues. For the CDR3, the DNA is TGTGCCAGCAGCCCCGCAGGGGAAGAGACCCAGTACTTC. It codes for CASSPAGEETQYF.

The rearrangement links TRBV18 to TRBJ2-7, with TRBD1 matching 11 bases. The V and J ends lost 3 bases and 3 bases, in that order; junction bases with no gene match: 7. The CDR3 covers 16 residues. In germline, CDR1 is KGHSH, CDR2 LQKENI. The CDR3 reads CASSPGGTGGNYEQYF. The CDR3, as DNA: TGTGCCAGCTCACCGGGTGGGACAGGGGGGAACTACGAGCAGTACTTC.

The gene calls are TRBV4-2 and TRBJ2-7, with 11 nucleotides matching TRBD1. Germline V lookup: CDR1 LGHNA, CDR2 YNFKEQ. This CDR3 has 16 residues. J was trimmed by 1 base and V by 4 bases; bases with no gene match: 6. This chain's CDR3 is CASSPLGQGASYEQYF. The CDR3 bases are TGTGCCAGCAGCCCTCTCGGACAGGGGGCTTCCTACGAGCAGTACTTC.

This CDR3 reads CASSGFGRDAYNEQFF. The CDR3 DNA follows: TGTGCCAGCAGTGGATTTGGGAGGGACGCCTACAATGAGCAGTTCTTC. This chain uses TRBV6-1 with TRBJ2-1; 7 positions agree with TRBD2. Trimming removed 4 bases from V and 2 bases from J; junction bases left unmatched: 8. This CDR3 is built from 16 residues. The germline V gene encodes CDR1 MNHNS and CDR2 SASEGT.

The chain employs TRBV27 and TRBJ1-6, with D unresolved. CDR1 MNHEY and CDR2 SMNVEV come from the germline V gene (reference sequence). V was cut by 4 bases and J by 10 bases, with 14 bases left in between. The CDR3 totals 14 residues. The CDR3 loop is CASSSNVVGSPLHF. The CDR3 bases are TGTGCCAGCAGTTCTAATGTGGTCGGGTCACCCCTCCACTTT.

This rearrangement joins TRBV5-4 to TRBJ2-7; D is unresolved. Germline V gene sequence: CDR1 SGHNT, CDR2 YYREEE (reference sequence). This CDR3 region has 13 residues. Trimming stripped 0 bases from V and 2 bases from J, with 6 bases between. The CDR3 spells CASSLATTYEQYF. In DNA form, the CDR3 reads TGTGCCAGCAGCTTGGCCACTACCTACGAGCAGTACTTC.

In its sample, this clone was seen once. Other nucleotide sequences in the sample specify the same CDR3. CDR3 nucleotides: TGTGCCAGCAGCTTAGCGGGAGGCAGAGATACGCAGTATTTT. Protein sequence: CASSLAGGRDTQYF. The chain links TRBV7-8 to TRBJ2-3; a weak D match, TRBD2 (6 bases). V was trimmed by 0 bases and J by 5 bases, leaving 9 bases between them. Germline V gene data show CDR1 as SGHVS and CDR2 as FQNEAQ. The CDR3 spans 14 residues.

The V call is TRBV19, the J call TRBJ2-5, with TRBD2 matching 8 bases. Per germline, CDR1 LNHDA and CDR2 SQIVND (reference sequence). This CDR3 comprises 17 residues. The J segment lost 2 bases and the V segment lost 3 bases, leaving 11 bases of the junction unmatched. CDR3 DNA sequence: TGTGCCAGTAGTATGGGGCGGGGGGTTCAACCACAAGAGACCCAGTACTTC. Its protein product is CASSMGRGVQPQETQYF.

The V gene is TRBV2, the J gene TRBJ1-5, with 7 positions matching TRBD1. The CDR3 loop spans 13 amino acids. From germline, CDR1 is SNHLY and CDR2 FYNNEI. V dropped 6 bases and J dropped 6; count of bases not matched to a gene: 5. The CDR3 DNA is TGTGCCAGCAGGGAGGGGGCAGGTCAGCCCCAGCATTTT. This codes for CASREGAGQPQHF.

V gene TRBV19 combines with J gene TRBJ2-1, with D perhaps matching TRBD2 (5 bases). The germline gives CDR1 LNHDA, CDR2 SQIVND (reference sequence). CDR3 length: 12 amino acids. Trimming pared 1 base from V and 9 bases from J, leaving 7 bases between. In nucleotides, the CDR3 is TGTGCCAGTAGTATAGTGACTACTGAGCAGTTCTTC. Translated, it gives CASSIVTTEQFF.

This rearrangement joins TRBV3-1 (or the pseudogene TRBV3-2) to TRBJ2-7, with 14 bases that match TRBD2. The CDR3 spans 15 residues. CDR1 and CDR2 from the germline V gene are LGHDT and YNNKEL (reference sequence). V lost 1 base, J lost 5 bases, and 1 base stayed unmatched. The CDR3: CASSQGTSGGNEQYF. CDR3 sequence (DNA): TGTGCCAGCAGCCAAGGGACTAGCGGGGGGAACGAGCAGTACTTC.

V is TRBV7-9 and J is TRBJ2-7, with D possibly being TRBD1 (5 bases). In germline, CDR1 is SEHNR, CDR2 FQNEAQ (reference sequence). V was shortened by 3 bases and J by 3 bases, with 9 bases between the two germline ends. The CDR3 is made up of 13 amino acids. CDR3 DNA: TGTGCCAGCAGCTTTTCAGGGAACTACGAGCAGTACTTC. This codes for CASSFSGNYEQYF.

The chain recombines TRBV28 with TRBJ2-3, with a weak D call TRBD2 (5 bases). Germline assignment: CDR1 MDHEN and CDR2 SYDVKM. This CDR3 is built from 14 residues. The V end lost 3 bases, the J end lost 6 bases, and 13 bases lay between the germline ends. CDR3 sequence (DNA): TGTGCCAGCAGTTTCGAGGGATGGACTGATACGCAGTATTTT. Protein product: CASSFEGWTDTQYF.

The V gene is TRBV6-5, the J gene TRBJ1-1, with 7 bases lining up with TRBD1. Germline CDR1 and CDR2: MNHEY and SVGAGI. The CDR3 runs to 14 residues. V shed 8 bases, J shed 0 bases, and the junction held 6 bases outside the gene matches. The DNA for the CDR3 is TGTGCCAGCCCCTACGGGACAGTGAACACTGAAGCTTTCTTT. It is translated as CASPYGTVNTEAFF.

The CDR3 region has the DNA TGCGCCAGCAGTGGGCGGAGAGAAGAGACCCAGTACTTC. Protein: CASSGRREETQYF. This chain links TRBV10-1 with TRBJ2-5; D is ambiguous. The germline CDR1 and CDR2 sequences are WNHNN and SYGVQD (reference sequence). V was pared by 4 bases and J by 3 bases, with 9 bases between. The CDR3 length is 13 residues.

V is TRBV27 and J is TRBJ1-1; the D is unclear. Trimming took 2 bases from V and 7 from J, leaving 11 bases between them. The CDR3 is 13 amino acids. Per the germline V gene, CDR1 is MNHEY and CDR2 is SMNVEV (reference sequence). The CDR3 region has the DNA TGTGCCAGCAGTTTAACGGCGCCTAGTGAAGCTTTCTTT. Residues: CASSLTAPSEAFF.

V gene TRBV19 combines with J gene TRBJ2-7, with TRBD1 identical over 12 bases. Trimming cost V 3 bases and J 6 bases; bases outside gene matches: 3. The germline CDR1 and CDR2 sequences are LNHDA and SQIVND (reference sequence). The CDR3 is 14 residues long. Written as DNA, the CDR3 is TGTGCCAGTAGTATCCGGGACAGGGGGCCCGAGCAGTACTTC. It translates to CASSIRDRGPEQYF.

This chain links TRBV7-3 with TRBJ2-6, with 10 positions matching TRBD1. J was trimmed by 2 bases and V by 5 bases; bases with no gene match: 6. The V gene's germline CDR1 is SGHTA and CDR2 FQGTGA. This CDR3 region has 17 residues. Here the CDR3 reads CASSPGQGRAGANVLTF. The CDR3 DNA reads TGTGCCAGCAGCCCGGGACAGGGGAGGGCTGGGGCCAACGTCCTGACTTTC.